This T cell receptor (beta chain) was captured in a study of cytomegalovirus exposure and HLA in healthy donors. Study in general: In an earlier analysis, around 120 million unique TCR beta sequences were found from 150 million to 200 million T cells. Unique TCRs numbering about 85 million, obtained from HLA-typed donors, made up an early data release.

A word on this clone: Its target is not known.

General study findings and limits: Accurate prediction of HLA-A and HLA-B alleles (for most subjects) was reportedly achieved from TCR beta sequences. Confirmation was obtained in vitro that a few CMV-associated chains are specific for CMV antigens.

Primers: 60 Vbeta forward and 13 Jbeta reverse. The data were produced by immunoSEQ multiplex PCR, yet TCRdb's version contains in-frame clones alone and is incomplete. The sample comprises approximately 90,000 clones, roughly 80% of which are singletons, and approximately 2% rests with the top ten. The V gene's germline CDR1 is MDHEN and CDR2 SYDVKM. V shed 0 bases, J shed 2 bases, and the junction held 2 bases outside the gene matches. The CDR3 loop spans 15 amino acids. The gene calls are TRBV28 and TRBJ1-1; TRBD1 agrees at 8 bases. The source is a boy under 18 in good health and CMV-seronegative. Source material: PBMCs. The CDR3 coding sequence is TGTGCCAGCAGTTTATGGGGACAGGACAACACTGAAGCTTTCTTT. As protein: CASSLWGQDNTEAFF. The variable domain in full, with the rest retrieved from reference TRBV28 and TRBJ1-1, is DVKVTQSSRYLVKRTGEKVFLECVQDMDHENMFWYRQDPGLGLRLIYFSYDVKMKEKGDIPEGYSVSREKKERFSLILESASTNQTSMYLCASSLWGQDNTEAFFGQGTRLTVV.